This paragraph covers one TCR beta chain sequence. No cognate antigen has been identified for it. No much larger clone exists at a distance of one base, and base qualities are not known. This sample is drawn from a study of PD-1 blockade in classical Hodgkin lymphoma (dated by TCRdb to the early 2020s). A note on the overall study: Nivolumab dosing was 3 mg/kg intravenously every 2 weeks, continuing until either disease progression or unacceptable toxicity. To define a peripheral blood immune signature of response to PD-1 blockade in classical Hodgkin lymphoma, the study combined TCR beta sequencing with CyTOF.

The Qiagen DNeasy kit was used to extract genomic DNA both from unsorted PBMCs and from the negatively selected CD4+ and CD8+ fractions. Using primers that anneal to V and J segments, immunoSEQ multiplex PCR amplified the TCR beta CDR3 regions. A synthetic immune receptor repertoire was used to minimize amplification bias, and any remaining bias was removed computationally after sequencing. The authors' pipeline ran thus. Repertoire diversity was quantified as the Shannon entropy index using custom Python scripts. Unsorted, CD4+ and CD8+ repertoires were examined separately, except in combined analyses, for which CD4+ and CD8+ sequences were merged in silico. A clone was considered expanded if an increase in frequency of at least 2-fold after treatment relative to C1D1 was found, and a pseudocount of 0.5 was applied to clones undetected at baseline. Singleton clones were defined as clones with 0 or 1 copy at C1D1, and non-singleton clones were defined as clones with 2 or more copies. Clones expanded in unsorted samples were labelled as CD4+, CD8+ or unknown by matching protein sequences in sorted samples from the same patient. Diversity changes from C1D1 to C4D1 were tested in paired samples using Wilcoxon tests. Drawn from immuneACCESS, this table holds only the in-frame rearrangements with V and J called that TCRdb kept. Clones are partly lost; checked studies trace under half to an unresolved V gene and leave the rest unexplained. That table furnishes V, J and clone size, whereas the DNA furnished D and trimming. This sample gives thousands of clones in total; 70% to 90% of them show up just once. Together, the top ten hold 33% of the sample.

General study outcomes and caveats: CD4+ but not CD8+ TCR diversity rose significantly by C4D1 (p=0.0027 vs p=0.16), most apparent in complete responders (p=0.02). Diversity was lower in patients who began nivolumab less than 1 year after ASCT, so these patients were left out of later analyses to avoid confounding by immune reconstitution. Newly diagnosed patients were reported to have lower baseline TCR diversity than healthy donors, and relapsed/refractory patients were reported to have lower baseline TCR diversity still. The study covered only a single clinical trial cohort, and the causes of the repertoire differences, possibly disease activity or prior therapy, were still not defined. Trial patients with a complete response had baseline diversity similar to that of newly diagnosed patients, while partial responders and progressors had significantly lower diversity.

The CDR3 measures 14 amino acids from cysteine to phenylalanine. Only CDR3 DNA remains: 42 bases, in frame from the first base. According to the germline V gene (reference sequence), CDR1 reads SGHNT and CDR2 reads YYREEE. The germline V end is reduced by 3 bases and the J end by 7 bases; junction bases left unmatched: 9. The meaning of the sample's time point label: cycle 1 day 1 (C1D1), immediately before nivolumab initiation. Every trial patient had relapsed following autologous stem cell transplantation, and prior brentuximab vedotin exposure was what differed among cohorts A, B and C. The trial cohort was composed of around 60 patients with relapsed/refractory classical Hodgkin lymphoma, for whom complete response, partial response or progressive disease was recorded as best overall response. In the multi-cohort phase II CheckMate 205 trial, trial patients received single-agent nivolumab. An independent review committee assessed best overall response using the 2007 International Working Group response criteria. Trial PBMCs were collected immediately before nivolumab initiation (C1D1) and during therapy at cycle 2 day 1 and cycle 4 day 1. Peripheral blood was collected in 8 mL Vacutainer Cell Preparation Tubes, from which PBMCs were isolated by centrifugation and then cryopreserved.

The material was peripheral blood mononuclear cells (PBMCs), obtained at baseline. This sequence was found in a human donor with classical Hodgkin lymphoma. Recombination connected TRBV5-4 to TRBJ2-7; TRBD2 aligns with 8 central bases. The CDR3 amino acid sequence is: CASSSRGRTGEQYF. The sequenced DNA is TGTGCCAGCAGCTCACGCGGGAGGACGGGGGAGCAGTACTTC.